This T cell receptor (beta chain) was observed in a study of blood T cell repertoires in COVID-19. Background on the study: Some COVID-19 samples were acute and others convalescent; all came from the United States, Italy and Spain. From T cells, B-cell-depleted T cells, or PBMCs came the material, which was cDNA or gDNA.

Per the authors' pipeline: By means of reference gene primer amplification, nucleated cell counts were estimated. The protocol was immunoSEQ multiplex PCR, while the TCRdb copy is restricted to in-frame clones and leaves out a portion. That table supplies the V and J calls and clone size; D and trimming were determined from the DNA. The sample has under 150,000 clones, about four fifths seen once. The V and J ends lost 0 bases and 1 base respectively, with 10 bases between them. CDR3 length: 15 amino acids. CDR1 and CDR2 (germline): SGHAT, FQNNGV. V and J are TRBV11-2 and TRBJ2-7; TRBD1 is a possible D gene (5 bases). Specimen: peripheral blood. This receptor was identified in a woman of 80 years or more with acute or convalescent COVID-19. This CDR3 is CASSLDSDTSYEQYF. The CDR3 DNA follows: TGTGCCAGCAGCTTAGACTCGGACACTTCCTACGAGCAGTACTTC.